What follows describes a single T cell receptor (beta chain). The target antigen is unknown. The sample originates from a study of CD8 T cells in Susac syndrome. Study-wide findings and caveats: The authors acknowledged that their TCR sequencing and HLA analysis involved a relatively small number of individuals.

CD8+ and CD4+ blood T cells underwent TCR beta sequencing. Healthy donors, matched for age and sex, constituted the control group. CDR3 length: 14 amino acids. From germline, CDR1 is ENHRY and CDR2 SYGVKD. V lost 11 bases and J 2 bases, leaving 17 bases between the germline ends. RNA totalling about 0.45 to 1 ug underwent reverse transcription with random hexamers. Amplification of TCR beta CDR3 by immunoSEQ multiplex PCR spanned 54 Vbeta and 13 Jbeta. TCRdb ran MiXCR on the immunoSEQ multiplex PCR reads and lists one entry per CDR3 protein. The profile covers 65,000 to 75,000 distinct CDR3 sequences, with over 90% appearing a single time and about 0.22% taken by the ten largest.

This receptor was identified in a human donor in good health. The gene calls are TRBV10-3 and TRBJ2-3; D might be TRBD2 (7 bases). Sequencing input: CD8+ T cells from PBMCs. The CDR3: CASTGGLVTDTQYF. Written as DNA, the CDR3 is TGTGCCTCGACGGGGGGCTTGGTCACAGATACGCAGTATTTT.